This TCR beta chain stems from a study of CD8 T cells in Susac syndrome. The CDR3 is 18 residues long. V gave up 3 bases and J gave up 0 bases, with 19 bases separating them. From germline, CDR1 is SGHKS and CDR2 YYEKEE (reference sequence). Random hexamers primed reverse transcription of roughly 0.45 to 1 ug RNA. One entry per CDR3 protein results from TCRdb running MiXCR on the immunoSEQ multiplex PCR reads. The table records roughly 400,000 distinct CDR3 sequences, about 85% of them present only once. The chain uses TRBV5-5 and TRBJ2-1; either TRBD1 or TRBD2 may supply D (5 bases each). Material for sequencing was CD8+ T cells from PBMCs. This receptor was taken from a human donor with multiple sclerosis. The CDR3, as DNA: TGTGCCAGCAGCTCTCTGGGGGTAGACAGATTCTCCTACAATGAGCAGTTCTTC. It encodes CASSSLGVDRFSYNEQFF.